This T cell receptor (beta chain) was obtained from a study of blood T cell repertoires in COVID-19. The method was immunoSEQ multiplex PCR; TCRdb's version includes in-frame clones alone and lacks a portion of them. The repertoire includes some 510,000 clones, around nine tenths of them detected once, and approximately 1.8% sits in the top ten. The V and J ends lost 5 bases and 10 bases respectively, with 9 bases between them. Germline CDR1 is LNHDA and CDR2 is SQIVND (reference sequence). CDR3 length: 12 residues. Individuals drawn from 24 US areas were roughly 18 to 95 years old. The study counted Cohort 3 donors as recovered given two negative PCRs, clearance, or symptom resolution.

The receptor's source is a woman aged 40 to 50 who had recovered from COVID-19. V usage is TRBV19 and J usage is TRBJ1-6, with a possible D match to TRBD1 (5 bases). Sequencing was carried out using PBMCs or T cells enriched from blood (not recorded which). Here the CDR3 reads CASSSGGSPLHF. The DNA for the CDR3 is TGTGCCAGTAGTTCGGGGGGATCACCCCTCCACTTT.